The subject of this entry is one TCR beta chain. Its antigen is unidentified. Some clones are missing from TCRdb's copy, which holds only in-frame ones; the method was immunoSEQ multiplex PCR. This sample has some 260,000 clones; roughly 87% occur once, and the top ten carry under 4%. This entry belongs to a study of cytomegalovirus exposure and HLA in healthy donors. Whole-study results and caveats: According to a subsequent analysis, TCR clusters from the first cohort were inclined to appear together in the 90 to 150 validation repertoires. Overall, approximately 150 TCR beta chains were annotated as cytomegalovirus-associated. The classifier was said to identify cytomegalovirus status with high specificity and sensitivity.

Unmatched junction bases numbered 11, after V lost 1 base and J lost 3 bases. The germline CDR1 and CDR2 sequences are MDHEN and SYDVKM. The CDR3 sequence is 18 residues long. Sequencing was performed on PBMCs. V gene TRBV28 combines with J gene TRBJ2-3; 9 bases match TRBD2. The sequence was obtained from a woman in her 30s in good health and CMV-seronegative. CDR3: CASSLFPEAGGPTDTQYF. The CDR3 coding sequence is TGTGCCAGCAGTTTATTCCCCGAAGCGGGAGGCCCTACAGATACGCAGTATTTT.